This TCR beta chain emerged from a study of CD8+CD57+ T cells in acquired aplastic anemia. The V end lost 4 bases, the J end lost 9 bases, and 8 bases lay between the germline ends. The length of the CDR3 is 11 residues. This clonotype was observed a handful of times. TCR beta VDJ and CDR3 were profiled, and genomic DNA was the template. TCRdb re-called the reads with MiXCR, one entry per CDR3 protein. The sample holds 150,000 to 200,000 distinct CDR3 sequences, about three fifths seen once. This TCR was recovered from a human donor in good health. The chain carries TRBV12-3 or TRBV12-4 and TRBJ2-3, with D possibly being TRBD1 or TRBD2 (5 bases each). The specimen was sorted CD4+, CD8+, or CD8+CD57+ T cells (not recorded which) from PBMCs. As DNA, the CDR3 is TGTGCCAGCAGTTATAGGGACACGCAGTATTTT. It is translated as CASSYRDTQYF.